The 26 T cell receptor beta chains below come from one sample, sequenced in a study of T cells in Graves' hyperthyroidism and ophthalmopathy. Regions amplified from RNA transcripts were the TCR beta CDR3 regions. Initially, a first-round RT-PCR of the TCR CDR3 employed the HTBI primer set. TCRdb fed the multiplex PCR reads into MiXCR, producing one record per CDR3 protein. The sample lists roughly 840,000 distinct CDR3 sequences, 38% occurring once. The sequenced sample consisted of blood. The receptors come from a young man with Graves' hyperthyroidism.

About this clonotype itself: Being one base from a much bigger clone, this may be a read error. This chain joins TRBV11-2 and TRBJ1-4, with 7 bases lining up with TRBD1. The CDR3 is 12 amino acids. The germline V gene encodes CDR1 SGHAT and CDR2 FQNNGV. The DNA for the CDR3 is TGTGCCAGCAGCCGATCCGGGACAGTGCCAGAATTT. Translation gives CASSRSGTVPEF.

This clonotype was counted a few times. This chain joins TRBV7-2 and TRBJ1-1, with a tentative D call TRBD1 (5 bases). The V gene lost 5 bases and the J gene lost 7 bases, with 14 bases spanning the gap. Germline loops: CDR1 SGHTA, CDR2 FQGNSA. This CDR3 has 13 amino acids. CDR3 in DNA: TGTGCCAGCAGCCAATATGGGGGTAGTGAAGCTTTCTTT. Its translation is CASSQYGGSEAFF.

V is TRBV7-9 and J is TRBJ1-6; TRBD1 agrees at 9 bases. This CDR3 is built from 16 residues. V lost 4 bases to trimming and J lost 0 bases; unmatched junction nucleotides: 1. Germline assignment: CDR1 SEHNR and CDR2 FQNEAQ (reference sequence). The CDR3, as DNA: TGTGCCAGCAGCTCGACAGGGGGCTCCTATAATTCACCCCTCCACTTT. It is translated as CASSSTGGSYNSPLHF.

V usage is TRBV4-1 and J usage is TRBJ2-7; D unresolved. Germline lookup yields CDR1 MGHRA and CDR2 YSYEKL. The CDR3 covers 12 residues. Trimming removed 1 base at V and 3 bases at J, with 4 bases between. CDR3 coding DNA: TGCGCCAGCAGCCAAGGCCTCTACGAGCAGTACTTC. Amino acid sequence: CASSQGLYEQYF.

The chain is built from TRBV7-8 and TRBJ1-2; 9 positions match TRBD1. Germline CDR1 reads SGHVS; CDR2 reads FQNEAQ. The J segment lost 5 bases and the V segment lost 6 bases, leaving 16 bases of the junction unmatched. The CDR3 length is 17 residues. The CDR3 sequence is CASSDRDRAVQGYGYTF. DNA of the CDR3: TGTGCCAGCAGTGACCGGGACAGGGCCGTCCAAGGGTATGGCTACACCTTC.

The chain has TRBV24-1 and TRBJ1-5; D gene unclear. This CDR3 contains 12 residues. Trimming removed 4 bases at V and 13 bases at J, with 13 bases between. Germline-derived CDR1 and CDR2 are KGHDR and SFDVKD. The DNA of the CDR3 is TGTGCCACCAGTGACCCTACGACAACTCAGCATTTT. The encoded protein is CATSDPTTTQHF.

V gene TRBV10-2 combines with J gene TRBJ1-2; D remains ambiguous. Trimming took 2 bases from V and 4 from J, leaving 11 bases between them. From germline, CDR1 is WSHSY and CDR2 SAAADI. The CDR3 has 14 residues. Here the CDR3 reads CASSEGRPPYGYTF. The CDR3 DNA reads as TGCGCCAGCAGTGAGGGCCGGCCTCCCTATGGCTACACCTTC.

This clonotype was picked up a small number of times. The genes are TRBV20-1 and TRBJ2-7; no definite D call. There are 12 residues in the CDR3. Trimming pared 4 bases from V and 6 bases from J, leaving 13 bases between. The V gene's germline CDR1 is DFQATT and CDR2 SNEGSKA (reference sequence). The CDR3 here is CSATLGASEQYF. DNA for the CDR3: TGCAGTGCTACCTTAGGTGCTAGCGAGCAGTACTTC.

This clonotype showed up just once. This may be a read error, as it is one base from a much larger clone. The missing conserved phenylalanine or tryptophan at the end of this CDR3 makes a read error likely. CDR3 DNA: TGTGCCACCAGCAGGGGACAGATCTACGAGCAGTACCTC. This gives the protein CATSRGQIYEQYL. The chain carries TRBV15 and TRBJ2-7, with TRBD1 matching 7 bases. The V and J ends lost 3 bases and 3 bases, in that order; junction bases with no gene match: 2. This CDR3 is built from 13 residues. Per the germline V gene, CDR1 is LNHNV and CDR2 is YYDKDF (reference sequence).

The chain combines TRBV15 with TRBJ2-2, with D perhaps TRBD1 (7 bases). The ends were cut back, 4 bases at V and 2 bases at J, with 11 bases in the middle. The CDR3 totals 15 residues. CDR1 is LNHNV and CDR2 is YYDKDF in the germline V gene (reference sequence). The CDR3 coding sequence is TGTGCCACCAGCACGGGGGACAGTAACACCGGGGAGCTGTTTTTT. It encodes CATSTGDSNTGELFF.

This clonotype was counted only a few times. This chain's CDR3 is CASSQVGLYGYTF. The DNA of the CDR3 is TGTGCCAGCAGCCAAGTTGGGCTTTATGGCTACACCTTC. V gene TRBV9 combines with J gene TRBJ1-2; no clear D. CDR1 SGDLS and CDR2 YYNGEE come from the germline V gene. The V gene lost 4 bases and the J gene lost 5 bases, with 12 bases spanning the gap. CDR3 size: 13 residues.

This clonotype has just a few counts. Written as DNA, the CDR3 is TGTGCCAGCAGTGGACAGGGGCCCTTAGCTAACTATGGCTACACCTTC. Translation: CASSGQGPLANYGYTF. V is TRBV12-3 or TRBV12-4 and J is TRBJ1-2; 9 nucleotides align to TRBD1. The CDR3 totals 16 residues. V dropped 5 bases and J dropped 0; count of bases not matched to a gene: 7.

This clonotype was found a few times. This sequence joins TRBV12-3 or TRBV12-4 and TRBJ1-5, with D possibly being TRBD1 (5 bases). The CDR3 totals 11 residues. V gave up 8 bases and J gave up 10 bases, with 12 bases separating them. The CDR3 region is CASAVGGPQHF. Written as DNA, the CDR3 is TGTGCCAGCGCCGTGGGGGGTCCCCAGCATTTT.

This chain connects TRBV19 to TRBJ2-7; D is perhaps TRBD2 (6 bases). This CDR3 contains 15 residues. CDR1 LNHDA and CDR2 SQIVND come from the germline V gene (reference sequence). V gave up 2 bases and J gave up 0 bases, with 11 bases separating them. The CDR3 is CASSISAGSSYEQYF. In DNA, the CDR3 is TGTGCCAGTAGTATATCGGCGGGGAGCTCCTACGAGCAGTACTTC. Looking up the rest from reference TRBV19 and TRBJ2-7 gives the full variable domain: DGGITQSPKYLFRKEGQNVTLSCEQNLNHDAMYWYRQDPGQGLRLIYYSQIVNDFQKGDIAEGYSVSREKKESFPLTVTSAQKNPTAFYLCASSISAGSSYEQYFGPGTRLTVT.

This clonotype was counted many times. V usage is TRBV12-3 or TRBV12-4 and J usage is TRBJ1-5, with 10 bases matching TRBD1. The CDR3 runs 15 residues. J gave up 1 base and V 4 bases, and 1 base lay outside the gene matches. CDR3 sequence reads: CASSSGQGSNQPQHF. CDR3 coding DNA: TGTGCCAGCAGTTCGGGACAGGGGAGCAATCAGCCCCAGCATTTT.

The chain joins TRBV10-3 to TRBJ1-2; D call uncertain. Germline V CDR1 and CDR2: ENHRY, SYGVKD. V was pared by 5 bases and J by 6 bases, with 10 bases between. The CDR3 has 12 residues. The CDR3 DNA is TGTGCCATCAGTTATGCCTCCGATGGCTACACCTTC. Residues: CAISYASDGYTF.

A remark on this clonotype: Possible read error: a much larger clone is one base away. The CDR3 nucleotides are TGCAGTGCTAGAGAGGGGATTGGCACTGAAGCTCTCTTT. It is translated as CSAREGIGTEALF. This sequence joins TRBV20-1 and TRBJ1-1; D call uncertain. Germline V lookup: CDR1 DFQATT, CDR2 SNEGSKA (reference sequence). This CDR3 has 13 amino acids.

This clonotype was seen ten or more times. The rearrangement joins TRBV5-6 to TRBJ1-2, with TRBD1 as a possible D gene (6 bases). Trimming removed 5 bases at V and 6 bases at J, with 14 bases between. Germline V gene lookup returns CDR1 SGHDT and CDR2 YYEEEE. The CDR3 spans 13 residues. CDR3 sequence: CASSDVGGNGYTF. CDR3 DNA: TGTGCCAGCAGTGACGTGGGGGGCAATGGCTACACCTTC.

This clonotype has a handful of counts. The chain joins TRBV29-1 to TRBJ2-4; 8 positions match TRBD1. V was pared by 7 bases and J by 1 base, with 0 bases of the junction left unmatched. This CDR3 is 12 amino acids long. Germline V lookup: CDR1 SQVTM, CDR2 ANQGSEA. The CDR3 DNA is TGCAGCGGACAGGGGGCCAAAAACATTCAGTACTTC. This encodes CSGQGAKNIQYF.

The chain recombines TRBV20-1 with TRBJ1-1; 7 bases fit TRBD1. Germline trimming cut 3 bases from V and 10 bases from J; bases unmatched to any gene: 11. This CDR3 is built from 13 residues. Germline CDR1 and CDR2: DFQATT and SNEGSKA (reference sequence). Written as DNA, the CDR3 is TGCAGTGCTAGTTTAGGGGGCCTCGCTGGAGCTTTCTTT. Amino acid sequence: CSASLGGLAGAFF.

The rearrangement joins TRBV4-1 to TRBJ1-5; D remains ambiguous. The CDR3 extends over 15 amino acids. Germline V CDR1 and CDR2: MGHRA, YSYEKL. V lost 6 bases, J lost 0 bases, and 12 bases lay in between. CDR3 in DNA: TGCGCCAGCAGTTACAACACCGATAGCAATCAGCCCCAGCATTTT. It codes for CASSYNTDSNQPQHF.

This clonotype was recorded only once. The chain links TRBV4-3 to TRBJ1-4; a possible D gene is TRBD1 (5 bases). With 3 bases removed from V and 7 bases from J, the gap between germline ends came to 21 bases. CDR1 is LGHNA and CDR2 is YSLEER in the germline V gene. The CDR3 covers 17 residues. In nucleotides, the CDR3 is TGCGCCAGCAGCCAGGGGGATCTTACAGAGGATGGTGAAAAACTGTTTTTT. Encoded protein: CASSQGDLTEDGEKLFF.

There are a few counts of this clonotype. The chain carries TRBV20-1 and TRBJ1-5, with a possible D match to TRBD1 (6 bases). The germline V gene encodes CDR1 DFQATT and CDR2 SNEGSKA (reference sequence). Trimming stripped 1 base from V and 2 bases from J, with 18 bases between. The CDR3 is made up of 17 amino acids. The chain's CDR3 is CSARVGGAARGNQPQHF. DNA of the CDR3: TGCAGTGCTAGAGTTGGGGGCGCGGCTCGCGGCAATCAGCCCCAGCATTTT.

Of note for this clonotype: The junction differs from germline at one of its ends, possibly a read error. The CDR3 loop reads CASNLAGGRRGTQYF. CDR3 nucleotide sequence: TGTGCCAGCAACTTAGCGGGAGGGAGGCGAGGGACCCAGTACTTC. The genes are TRBV7-8 and TRBJ2-5, with 11 positions matching TRBD2. Germline CDR1 SGHVS, CDR2 FQNEAQ. The CDR3 runs 15 residues.

At least ten counts were recorded for this clonotype. V and J are TRBV29-1 and TRBJ2-5, with D possibly being TRBD1 (5 bases). V was clipped by 4 bases and J by 0 bases, with 6 bases between them. The CDR3 consists of 12 residues. CDR1 and CDR2 from the germline V gene are SQVTM and ANQGSEA. This CDR3 is CSVGQYQETQYF. CDR3 bases: TGCAGCGTTGGACAGTACCAAGAGACCCAGTACTTC.

This clonotype was recorded many times. This sequence joins TRBV11-2 and TRBJ2-7, with 7 bases aligning to TRBD2. Germline CDR1 and CDR2: SGHAT and FQNNGV. CDR3 size: 13 residues. V dropped 3 bases and J dropped 4; count of bases not matched to a gene: 3. CDR3 loop: CASSFGLGYEQYF. CDR3 in DNA: TGTGCCAGCAGCTTCGGACTAGGGTACGAGCAGTACTTC.